This is a list of T cell receptor beta chains from one sample in a study of cytomegalovirus exposure and HLA in healthy donors. The data were produced by immunoSEQ multiplex PCR, yet TCRdb's version contains in-frame clones alone and is incomplete. In the table there are around 100,000 clones, 74% of which are singletons. Sequenced material: PBMCs. The receptors originated from a man in his fifties in good health and CMV-seropositive. CDR3s include the opening cysteine and the closing phenylalanine or tryptophan. A D gene is named only where the DNA matches it firmly. Not all rows give a size; the values are once, few, many and, for expanded clones, a class.

D,V,size,J,CDR3,DNA
TRBD1,TRBV10-3,NA,TRBJ2-2,CAISETTGGTGELFF,TGTGCCATCAGTGAGACGACAGGGGGCACCGGGGAGCTGTTTTTT
TRBD1,TRBV15,NA,TRBJ1-3,CATRPDRGVVDGNTIYF,TGTGCCACCAGACCGGACAGGGGGGTAGTAGATGGAAACACCATATATTTT
NA,TRBV5-1,NA,TRBJ2-2,CASSAGDLVGTGELFF,TGCGCCAGCAGCGCAGGGGACCTCGTGGGCACCGGGGAGCTGTTTTTT
TRBD1,TRBV28,NA,TRBJ1-3,CASSLYSGTGVGNTIYF,TGTGCCAGCAGTTTATATAGTGGGACAGGGGTCGGAAACACCATATATTTT
TRBD2,TRBV2,once,TRBJ2-1,CASALAGGPNEQFF,TGTGCCAGCGCACTAGCGGGGGGGCCGAATGAGCAGTTCTTC
NA,TRBV6-1,few,TRBJ1-1,CASSALTGMNTEAFF,TGTGCCAGCAGTGCCTTGACGGGAATGAACACTGAAGCTTTCTTT
NA,TRBV29-1,NA,TRBJ2-7,CSVRGQGSEQYF,TGCAGCGTTAGGGGCCAGGGAAGCGAGCAGTACTTC
NA,TRBV5-5,few,TRBJ1-4,CASSLNRLSEKLFF,TGTGCCAGCAGCTTGAACAGGTTGAGTGAAAAACTGTTTTTT
NA,TRBV7-3,few,TRBJ2-2,CASSTGQPGELFF,TGTGCCAGCAGCACCGGACAGCCCGGGGAGCTGTTTTTT
NA,TRBV28,NA,TRBJ2-2,CASTPRGTANTGELFF,TGTGCCAGCACACCTAGGGGCACAGCGAACACCGGGGAGCTGTTTTTT
NA,TRBV27,once,TRBJ2-7,CASSFRGRFYEQYF,TGTGCCAGCAGTTTTAGGGGCAGATTTTACGAGCAGTACTTC
NA,TRBV5-1,NA,TRBJ2-2,CASRETYTGELFF,TGCGCCAGCAGGGAGACTTACACCGGGGAGCTGTTTTTT
TRBD2,TRBV5-3,NA,TRBJ2-7,CARSRPPALGLAREGSYEQYF,TGTGCCAGAAGCCGCCCTCCCGCTCTGGGACTAGCGAGAGAGGGCTCCTACGAGCAGTACTTC
NA,TRBV2,few,TRBJ2-7,CASSFSSYEQYF,TGTGCCAGCAGTTTTAGCTCCTACGAGCAGTACTTC
TRBD1,TRBV2,NA,TRBJ2-1,CASSATGGISRNEQFF,TGTGCCAGCAGTGCTACAGGGGGCATAAGTAGAAATGAGCAGTTCTTC
NA,TRBV7-3,NA,TRBJ2-1,CASSFQGNNEQFF,TGTGCCAGCAGCTTCCAGGGTAACAATGAGCAGTTCTTC
NA,TRBV2,NA,TRBJ2-1,CASSLLHNEQFF,TGTGCCAGCAGCCTCCTACACAATGAGCAGTTCTTC
TRBD2,TRBV6-1,NA,TRBJ2-1,CASSVTSGSGYNEQFF,TGTGCCAGCAGTGTCACTAGCGGGAGCGGCTACAATGAGCAGTTCTTC
TRBD1,TRBV18,NA,TRBJ2-5,CASSPPTDRVETQYF,TGTGCCAGCTCACCACCGACGGACAGGGTAGAGACCCAGTACTTC
NA,TRBV7-7,NA,TRBJ1-1,CASSPPTGMNTEAFF,TGTGCCAGCAGCCCACCGACAGGAATGAACACTGAAGCTTTCTTT
TRBD1,TRBV2,NA,TRBJ2-7,CASSDGQATYEQYF,TGTGCCAGCAGTGACGGACAGGCGACCTACGAGCAGTACTTC
TRBD2,TRBV10-1,NA,TRBJ2-1,CASSDYLAGGPKFF,TGCGCCAGCAGTGATTATCTAGCGGGAGGGCCTAAGTTCTTC
TRBD2,TRBV10-3,NA,TRBJ2-1,CAISDGGRIHEQFF,TGTGCCATCAGTGATGGCGGGAGAATACATGAGCAGTTCTTC
NA,TRBV6-1,NA,TRBJ2-7,CASSEGGRSYEQYF,TGTGCCAGCAGTGAGGGGGGACGCTCCTACGAGCAGTACTTC
NA,TRBV7-3,NA,TRBJ2-3,CASSSDSLGDTQYF,TGTGCCAGCAGCTCGGACTCCCTCGGAGATACGCAGTATTTT
NA,TRBV12-5,NA,TRBJ2-3,CASGLVPPAGEDTQYF,TGTGCTAGTGGTTTGGTACCTCCGGCAGGGGAAGATACGCAGTATTTT